This is a list of T cell receptor beta chains from one sample in a study of CD8 T cells in Susac syndrome. TCRdb fed the immunoSEQ multiplex PCR reads into MiXCR, producing one record per CDR3 protein. The sample consists of roughly 100,000 distinct CDR3 sequences, roughly 94% of them appearing once. The specimen sequenced was CD4+ T cells from PBMCs. These receptors originate from a human donor with Susac syndrome. CDR3s include the opening cysteine and the closing phenylalanine or tryptophan. Some rows mark clone size as missing; the rest say once, few, many or name a class of expanded clone.

v_call: TRBV12-5
j_call: TRBJ2-5
clone_size: NA
cdr3_aa: CASGLVKAGGVETQYF

v_call: TRBV20-1
j_call: TRBJ1-1
clone_size: once
cdr3_aa: CSARDGFRGRNTEAFF

v_call: TRBV28
j_call: TRBJ2-2
clone_size: once
cdr3_aa: CASIKNMAPGVLFF

v_call: TRBV12-3/TRBV12-4
j_call: TRBJ1-6
clone_size: NA
cdr3_aa: CASSLGGGGSSPLHF

v_call: TRBV5-8
j_call: TRBJ2-1
clone_size: NA
cdr3_aa: CASSPASGGSYNEQFF

v_call: TRBV5-6
j_call: TRBJ2-1
clone_size: NA
cdr3_aa: CASSFGQAREQFF

v_call: TRBV28
j_call: TRBJ1-5
clone_size: NA
cdr3_aa: CASRETKGQGAREPQHF

v_call: TRBV25-1
j_call: TRBJ1-4
clone_size: NA
cdr3_aa: CASSEPLGRGGGTNEKLFF

v_call: TRBV29-1
j_call: TRBJ2-7
clone_size: NA
cdr3_aa: CSVKTDYEQYF

v_call: TRBV5-4
j_call: TRBJ2-7
clone_size: NA
cdr3_aa: CASSWGTGRNEQYF

v_call: TRBV7-8
j_call: TRBJ2-5
clone_size: NA
cdr3_aa: CASSLQSQGIQETQYF

v_call: TRBV6-5
j_call: TRBJ2-7
clone_size: NA
cdr3_aa: CASSKPGQTHEQYF

v_call: TRBV12-3/TRBV12-4
j_call: TRBJ2-3
clone_size: NA
cdr3_aa: CASSFSSGGSTDTQYF

v_call: TRBV7-2
j_call: TRBJ1-5
clone_size: NA
cdr3_aa: CASSLDGGGTPNQPQHF

v_call: TRBV9
j_call: TRBJ2-5
clone_size: NA
cdr3_aa: CASSRGQGYQETQYF

v_call: TRBV6-1
j_call: TRBJ2-1
clone_size: few
cdr3_aa: CASSITQGFGNEQFF

v_call: TRBV20-1
j_call: TRBJ1-4
clone_size: NA
cdr3_aa: CSAWTGGNEKLFF

v_call: TRBV6-2/TRBV6-3
j_call: TRBJ2-1
clone_size: NA
cdr3_aa: CASRKGLAGERLYNEQFF

v_call: TRBV5-6
j_call: TRBJ2-5
clone_size: NA
cdr3_aa: CASSLARGDGETQYF

v_call: TRBV18
j_call: TRBJ1-6
clone_size: NA
cdr3_aa: CASSPGQGAVSSPLHF

v_call: TRBV4-3
j_call: TRBJ1-1
clone_size: NA
cdr3_aa: CASSQDGSGPAFF

v_call: TRBV6-5
j_call: TRBJ2-1
clone_size: once
cdr3_aa: CASSQIQGRWQFF

v_call: TRBV5-1
j_call: TRBJ2-7
clone_size: once
cdr3_aa: CASSLEEGAVYYEQYF

v_call: TRBV7-7
j_call: TRBJ2-1
clone_size: NA
cdr3_aa: CASSLAPPPYNEQFF

v_call: TRBV7-8
j_call: TRBJ1-4
clone_size: NA
cdr3_aa: CASSLARGTANEKLFF

v_call: TRBV4-2
j_call: TRBJ2-3
clone_size: NA
cdr3_aa: CASSQDPAVADGTDTQYF

v_call: TRBV7-7
j_call: TRBJ2-5
clone_size: NA
cdr3_aa: CASTSETQYF

v_call: TRBV25-1
j_call: TRBJ2-1
clone_size: NA
cdr3_aa: CASSSQGVGEQFF

v_call: TRBV5-1
j_call: TRBJ1-1
clone_size: NA
cdr3_aa: CASSLETPSEAFF

v_call: TRBV20-1
j_call: TRBJ2-1
clone_size: NA
cdr3_aa: CSVTFSSYNEQFF

v_call: TRBV7-9
j_call: TRBJ1-1
clone_size: NA
cdr3_aa: CASSWGVSTEAFF

v_call: TRBV7-6
j_call: TRBJ1-2
clone_size: NA
cdr3_aa: CASSLGTAPYGYTF

v_call: TRBV5-1
j_call: TRBJ2-3
clone_size: NA
cdr3_aa: CASSLDTSSTDTQYF

v_call: TRBV24-1
j_call: TRBJ2-2
clone_size: NA
cdr3_aa: CATSDSRQGKMGKMFF

v_call: TRBV12-3/TRBV12-4
j_call: TRBJ2-1
clone_size: NA
cdr3_aa: CASSGSEVRGNEQFF

v_call: TRBV7-2
j_call: TRBJ2-5
clone_size: once
cdr3_aa: CASSLSGGAVGTQYF

v_call: TRBV10-2
j_call: TRBJ1-6
clone_size: NA
cdr3_aa: CASSAAGAGNSPLHF

v_call: TRBV30
j_call: TRBJ2-2
clone_size: NA
cdr3_aa: CACRTAVRTGELFF

v_call: TRBV5-1
j_call: TRBJ2-3
clone_size: NA
cdr3_aa: CASSLEGRRGTDTQYF

v_call: TRBV12-3/TRBV12-4
j_call: TRBJ1-2
clone_size: NA
cdr3_aa: CASSVREVRGYTF

v_call: TRBV25-1
j_call: TRBJ1-3
clone_size: NA
cdr3_aa: CASSVSDYPGNTIYF

v_call: TRBV12-3/TRBV12-4
j_call: TRBJ2-7
clone_size: NA
cdr3_aa: CASSLEGLAYEQYF

v_call: TRBV20-1
j_call: TRBJ2-5
clone_size: NA
cdr3_aa: CSARVPGTGVEEQYF

v_call: TRBV28
j_call: TRBJ2-7
clone_size: NA
cdr3_aa: CASSEGARTYEQYF